These 6 T cell receptor beta chains originate from one sample sequenced in a study of blood T cells in healthy people across ages. Together with a sample-barcoded 5' primer, a J-beta primer mix was included in a second PCR lasting about 6 to 11 cycles. Using its own MiXCR run on the 5' RACE reads, TCRdb lists one record per CDR3 protein. The sample records roughly 930,000 distinct CDR3 sequences, about 44% being singletons. Material for sequencing was blood. Source of these receptors: a young man in good health.

This clonotype has more than one count but fewer than ten. CDR3 region: CSVEVLAGGVFYNEQFF. The DNA of the CDR3 is TGCAGCGTTGAAGTACTGGCGGGGGGTGTCTTCTACAATGAGCAGTTCTTC. The chain links TRBV29-1 to TRBJ2-1; 8 positions agree with TRBD2. V shed 1 base and J 3 bases; nucleotides not matched to a gene: 11. Germline V CDR1 and CDR2: SQVTM, ANQGSEA. The CDR3 spans 17 residues.

This clonotype was counted only a few times. The rearrangement uses TRBV11-2 and TRBJ2-1; D unclear. The CDR3 covers 14 residues. V was pared by 4 bases and J by 0 bases, with 7 bases between. The germline CDR1 and CDR2 sequences are SGHAT and FQNNGV. The CDR3 DNA reads as TGTGCCAGCAGCTGGGGTAGCTCCTACAATGAGCAGTTCTTC. Residues: CASSWGSSYNEQFF.

This clonotype was recorded a few times. J is TRBJ2-7 and V is TRBV6-2 or TRBV6-3, with TRBD1 matching over 10 bases. Germline V gene data show CDR1 as MNHEY and CDR2 as SVGEGT. The CDR3 spans 15 residues. V shed 5 bases, J shed 1 base, and the junction held 5 bases outside the gene matches. In DNA form, the CDR3 reads TGTGCCAGCAGTGATGGGACAGGGGCGTCCTACGAGCAGTACTTC. It specifies CASSDGTGASYEQYF.

The sample holds many counts of this clonotype. The V gene is TRBV7-2, the J gene TRBJ2-7; 10 bases match TRBD2. The CDR3 contains 13 residues. Germline V gene data show CDR1 as SGHTA and CDR2 as FQGNSA. J was trimmed by 6 bases and V by 4 bases; bases with no gene match: 3. This chain's CDR3 is CASSYTSGVEQYF. For the CDR3, the DNA is TGTGCCAGCAGCTATACTAGCGGGGTCGAGCAGTACTTC.

The rearrangement uses TRBV28 and TRBJ2-6, with 7 nucleotides matching TRBD2. After removal of 5 bases from V and 2 bases from J, the junction contained 9 bases not matched to a gene. The CDR3 consists of 17 residues. Germline V lookup: CDR1 MDHEN, CDR2 SYDVKM. The CDR3 is CASSPIFGGAGANVLTF. The CDR3 DNA follows: TGTGCCAGCAGTCCGATCTTTGGGGGGGCTGGGGCCAACGTCCTGACTTTC.

The sample holds many counts of this clonotype. The CDR3 loop reads CATSERGSYNEQFF. The CDR3 DNA is TGTGCCACCTCAGAGCGGGGTTCCTACAATGAGCAGTTCTTC. The chain combines TRBV27 with TRBJ2-1; 7 bases match TRBD2. Germline V gene lookup returns CDR1 MNHEY and CDR2 SMNVEV (reference sequence). This CDR3 comprises 14 residues. Losses at the gene ends were 10 bases for V and 1 base for J; bases not matched to a gene: 7.